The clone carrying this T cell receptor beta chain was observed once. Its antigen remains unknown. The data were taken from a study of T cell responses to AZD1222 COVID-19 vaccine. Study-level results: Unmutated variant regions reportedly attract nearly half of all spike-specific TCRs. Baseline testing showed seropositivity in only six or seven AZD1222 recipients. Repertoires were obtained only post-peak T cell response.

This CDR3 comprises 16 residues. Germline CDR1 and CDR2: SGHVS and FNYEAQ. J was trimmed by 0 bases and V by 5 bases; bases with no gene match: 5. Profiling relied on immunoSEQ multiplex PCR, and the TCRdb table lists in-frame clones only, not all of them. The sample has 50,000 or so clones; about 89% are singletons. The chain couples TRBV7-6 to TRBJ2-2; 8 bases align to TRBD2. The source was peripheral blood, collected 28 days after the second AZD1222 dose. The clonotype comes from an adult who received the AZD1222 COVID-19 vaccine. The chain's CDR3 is CASSLRGGSNTGELFF. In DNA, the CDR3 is TGTGCCAGCAGCCTCCGGGGGGGCTCGAACACCGGGGAGCTGTTTTTT.